Here is one T cell receptor beta chain with its context. These data come from a study of blood T cell repertoires in COVID-19. Study information: Sites across the United States, Italy and Spain contributed samples from acute and convalescent COVID-19. PBMCs, B-cell-depleted T cells, or T cells were the source of the cDNA or gDNA that made up the material.

Germline CDR1 LNHDA, CDR2 SQIVND (reference sequence). V shed 3 bases and J 6 bases; nucleotides not matched to a gene: 3. The CDR3 covers 14 residues. Original processing notes: Reference gene primer amplification in the assay estimated nucleated cell counts. Only in-frame clones appear in the TCRdb table, and some are missing; sequencing was by immunoSEQ multiplex PCR. V and J calls plus clone size are reproduced from that table; the DNA served to infer D and trimming. The table lists under 250,000 clones, about nine tenths of them singletons, with about 2.5% in the top ten. Material for sequencing was peripheral blood. The rearrangement links TRBV19 to TRBJ1-1; 11 nucleotides align to TRBD1. This sequence was found in a woman aged 60-75 years with acute or convalescent COVID-19. For the CDR3, the DNA is TGTGCCAGTAGTATCAGGACAGGGGGCTCTGAAGCTTTCTTT. Translation gives CASSIRTGGSEAFF.